Listed below are T cell receptor beta chains from one sample, sequenced in a study of blood T cell repertoires in COVID-19. The protocol was immunoSEQ multiplex PCR, while the TCRdb copy is restricted to in-frame clones and leaves out a portion. The sample contains 110,000 to 150,000 clones, 80% to 85% of which appear only once. The sample consisted of peripheral blood. The receptors derive from a human donor in a cohort sampled during active COVID-19. CDR3s include the opening cysteine and the closing phenylalanine or tryptophan. D genes are given only for firm matches. Only part of the rows carry a size: once, few, many, or a class if the clone is expanded.

-	-	TRBV14	TRBJ1-6	TGTGCCAGCAGCCAAGTGGGTGGGGGGTCACCCCTCCACTTT	CASSQVGGGSPLHF
-	-	TRBV21-1	TRBJ1-3	TGTGCCAGCAGCAAATGGACAAGCTCTGGAAACACCATATATTTT	CASSKWTSSGNTIYF
TRBD1	-	TRBV18	TRBJ1-5	TGTGCCAGCTCACCTGGGACAGGGATCCTCAATCAGCCCCAGCATTTT	CASSPGTGILNQPQHF
TRBD1	-	TRBV6-5	TRBJ1-2	TGTGCCAGCAGTTACTCTAGGGACAGAGGGTATGGCTACACCTTC	CASSYSRDRGYGYTF
TRBD2	few	TRBV3-1/TRBV3-2	TRBJ2-1	TGTGCCAGCAGCCAACAAGCTAGCGGGGGGGCCTTAAGGGAGCAGTTCTTC	CASSQQASGGALREQFF
TRBD2	-	TRBV6-2/TRBV6-3	TRBJ2-1	TGTGCCAGCAGTCCACTTGGCGGGGGAGTCTACAATGAGCAGTTCTTC	CASSPLGGGVYNEQFF
TRBD1	-	TRBV5-6	TRBJ1-4	TGTGCCAGCAGCTCCGGGACAGTGGATGAAAAACTGTTTTTT	CASSSGTVDEKLFF
-	-	TRBV9	TRBJ1-1	TGTGCCAGCAGCATCTCGAACACTGAAGCTTTCTTT	CASSISNTEAFF
TRBD1	-	TRBV28	TRBJ2-7	TGTGCCAGCAGCCCACTGGGACAGGGAGAAGTCGAGCAGTACTTC	CASSPLGQGEVEQYF
-	few	TRBV4-1	TRBJ1-5	TGCGCCAGCAGCCAAGATGCGGCAGGGGTGGGCAATCAGCCCCAGCATTTT	CASSQDAAGVGNQPQHF
-	few	TRBV5-6	TRBJ1-5	TGTGCCAGCAGCTTAGGAGACAGGAAAAATCAGCCCCAGCATTTT	CASSLGDRKNQPQHF
-	-	TRBV7-3	TRBJ2-2	TGTGCCAGCAGCCTCGGGACGAACACCGGGGAGCTGTTTTTT	CASSLGTNTGELFF
-	-	TRBV7-3	TRBJ1-2	TGTGCCAGCAGCTTAACGGGAGGGCCTAGGGCCTTAGGCTATGGCTACACCTTC	CASSLTGGPRALGYGYTF
TRBD1	-	TRBV5-1	TRBJ2-5	TGCGCCAGCAGCGGGGGGACAGGGACTGGAGAGACCCAGTACTTC	CASSGGTGTGETQYF
TRBD1	few	TRBV19	TRBJ1-5	TGTGCCAGTAGTATAGCTCCGAGACAGGGGGCTTATCAGCCCCAGCATTTT	CASSIAPRQGAYQPQHF
-	-	TRBV6-5	TRBJ1-1	TGTGCCAGCAGTCGGAGGGATGGGGGTTTGGCTTTCTTT	CASSRRDGGLAFF
-	-	TRBV5-6	TRBJ2-7	TGTGCCAGCAGCCCGGGGAAGGTCATTGCGTACGAGCAGTACTTC	CASSPGKVIAYEQYF
TRBD1	-	TRBV5-5	TRBJ2-4	TGTGCCAGCAGCATACCGGGACAGGTCGGTGAAGACATTCAGTACTTC	CASSIPGQVGEDIQYF
TRBD2	-	TRBV7-9	TRBJ2-3	TGTGCCAGCACCCAACGCGGGGGTCTCAGGTTAGATACGCAGTATTTT	CASTQRGGLRLDTQYF
-	-	TRBV18	TRBJ1-6	TGTGCCAGCTCACCGACAGCGAATGTGCTCAATTCACCCCTCCACTTT	CASSPTANVLNSPLHF
-	-	TRBV6-1	TRBJ2-7	TGTGCCAGCAGTGAACGTACCTACGAGCAGTACTTC	CASSERTYEQYF
TRBD1	-	TRBV25-1	TRBJ1-3	TGTGCCAGCACTGGACAGGGCAGGACTGGAAACACCATATATTTT	CASTGQGRTGNTIYF
-	-	TRBV25-1	TRBJ1-2	TGTGCCAGCAGCAATAGACAGCTTGGCTACACCTTC	CASSNRQLGYTF
-	-	TRBV5-1	TRBJ1-2	TGCGCCAGCAGCTTGGATCGCTCGGACGGAGGAGGCTACACCTTC	CASSLDRSDGGGYTF
TRBD2	-	TRBV7-2	TRBJ2-7	TGTGCCAGCAGCTCCGGACTAGCGGTCTCCTACGAGCAGTACTTC	CASSSGLAVSYEQYF
-	once	TRBV10-3	TRBJ1-6	TGTGCCATCAGTGAGTTAAGACTGGATTCACCCCTCCACTTT	CAISELRLDSPLHF
-	-	TRBV5-4	TRBJ1-2	TGTGCCAGCAGCTTGGCCACAGCTTGGTACTATGGCTACACCTTC	CASSLATAWYYGYTF
-	-	TRBV24-1	TRBJ1-5	TGTGCCACCAGTGGTTCGGACAGTAGCAATCAGCCCCAGCATTTT	CATSGSDSSNQPQHF
-	-	TRBV18	TRBJ2-2	TGTGCCAGCTCACCACTCGGGGGAGCCACCGGGGAGCTGTTTTTT	CASSPLGGATGELFF
-	few	TRBV5-6	TRBJ1-6	TGTGCCAGCACCCGTTGGGGAGGGTCACCCCTCCACTTT	CASTRWGGSPLHF
TRBD1	-	TRBV5-1	TRBJ1-2	TGCGCCAGCAAACCCCAAGACAGGGGTGATTATGGCTACACCTTC	CASKPQDRGDYGYTF
-	-	TRBV6-6	TRBJ1-5	TGTGCCAGCAGTTCCACAGGGCGCAATCAGCCCCAGCATTTT	CASSSTGRNQPQHF
TRBD1	-	TRBV3-1/TRBV3-2	TRBJ1-2	TGTGCCAGCAGCCCAAGGGGGCACGGCTATGGCTACACCTTC	CASSPRGHGYGYTF
-	-	TRBV7-2	TRBJ1-5	TGTGCCAGCAGCTTTCGATTTCCGGGAATCACCCAGCCCCAGCATTTT	CASSFRFPGITQPQHF
-	-	TRBV19	TRBJ1-5	TGTGCCAGTAGTACCACCGGACAGTCCCAGCCCCAGCATTTT	CASSTTGQSQPQHF
TRBD1	-	TRBV18	TRBJ1-1	TGTGCCAGCTCACCCGCGAGACAGGGCCAAGAAGCTTTCTTT	CASSPARQGQEAFF
-	-	TRBV9	TRBJ2-1	TGTGCCAGCAGCGTAGTTTTCTCCAACGTTGGCCATGAGCAGTTCTTC	CASSVVFSNVGHEQFF
TRBD1	many	TRBV11-2	TRBJ1-2	TGTGCCAGCAGCCCCGGGACAGGGAGGGTAAGGGACTATGGCTACACCTTC	CASSPGTGRVRDYGYTF
TRBD1	-	TRBV6-2/TRBV6-3	TRBJ1-5	TGTGCCAGCAGCCTCCTCCGGACAGGTAATAGCAATCAGCCCCAGCATTTT	CASSLLRTGNSNQPQHF
TRBD1	-	TRBV10-1	TRBJ2-1	TGCGCCAGCAGTCGACAGGGAAGCTCCTACAATGAGCAGTTCTTC	CASSRQGSSYNEQFF
-	few	TRBV29-1	TRBJ1-5	TGCAGCGTTGAGCTCCTTCGGGGTCAGCCCCAGCATTTT	CSVELLRGQPQHF
-	-	TRBV19	TRBJ2-7	TGTGCCAGTAGTGAACAGCTATTCTACGAGCAGTACTTC	CASSEQLFYEQYF
-	-	TRBV7-2	TRBJ1-6	TGTGCCAGCAGCTTAGTAGGTAGCGGGAATTCACCCCTCCACTTT	CASSLVGSGNSPLHF
TRBD2	-	TRBV3-1/TRBV3-2	TRBJ2-2	TGTGCCAGCAGGGCCAGACTAGCGGGGGACGGCGGGGAGCTGTTTTTT	CASRARLAGDGGELFF
TRBD2	-	TRBV5-4	TRBJ2-1	TGTGCCAGCAGCGGGCCCTTAGGACTAGCGGGCTACAATGAGCAGTTCTTC	CASSGPLGLAGYNEQFF
-	-	TRBV27	TRBJ1-3	TGTGCCAGCAGCCCAGCCGGGGGAAACACCATATATTTT	CASSPAGGNTIYF
-	-	TRBV7-2	TRBJ2-1	TGTGCCAGCAGCTTACTTCTAGGCTACAATGAGCAGTTCTTC	CASSLLLGYNEQFF
-	-	TRBV11-3	TRBJ1-1	TGTGCCAGCAGCTTAGAGCGGGACACTGAAGCTTTCTTT	CASSLERDTEAFF
TRBD1	-	TRBV5-1	TRBJ1-6	TGCGCCAGCAGCCCGGGGACAGGGGTCAATTCACCCCTCCACTTT	CASSPGTGVNSPLHF
TRBD1	-	TRBV19	TRBJ2-7	TGTGCCAGCCGGGACAGGGAATATGACGAGCAGTACTTC	CASRDREYDEQYF
-	few	TRBV19	TRBJ2-3	TGTGCCAGTAGTTTGCCAACTAGCACAGATACGCAGTATTTT	CASSLPTSTDTQYF
TRBD1	-	TRBV5-4	TRBJ2-7	TGTGCCAGCAGCTTAGGACAGGGAGCCTACGAGCAGTACTTC	CASSLGQGAYEQYF
TRBD1	-	TRBV19	TRBJ2-7	TGTGCCAGTAGTCCGTGGGCGGACAGGGGGCTCTACGAGCAGTACTTC	CASSPWADRGLYEQYF
-	-	TRBV5-6	TRBJ2-7	TGTGCCAGCAGCTTGGCCGGGAGGGGGCAATACGAGCAGTACTTC	CASSLAGRGQYEQYF
-	once	TRBV11-2	TRBJ2-7	TGTGCCAGCAGCTTAGTTTCGCAGGTTGCCTACGAGCAGTACTTC	CASSLVSQVAYEQYF
-	-	TRBV5-1	TRBJ1-3	TGCGCCAGCAGCTTGATGGGGGAAAGCGGGAACACCATATATTTT	CASSLMGESGNTIYF